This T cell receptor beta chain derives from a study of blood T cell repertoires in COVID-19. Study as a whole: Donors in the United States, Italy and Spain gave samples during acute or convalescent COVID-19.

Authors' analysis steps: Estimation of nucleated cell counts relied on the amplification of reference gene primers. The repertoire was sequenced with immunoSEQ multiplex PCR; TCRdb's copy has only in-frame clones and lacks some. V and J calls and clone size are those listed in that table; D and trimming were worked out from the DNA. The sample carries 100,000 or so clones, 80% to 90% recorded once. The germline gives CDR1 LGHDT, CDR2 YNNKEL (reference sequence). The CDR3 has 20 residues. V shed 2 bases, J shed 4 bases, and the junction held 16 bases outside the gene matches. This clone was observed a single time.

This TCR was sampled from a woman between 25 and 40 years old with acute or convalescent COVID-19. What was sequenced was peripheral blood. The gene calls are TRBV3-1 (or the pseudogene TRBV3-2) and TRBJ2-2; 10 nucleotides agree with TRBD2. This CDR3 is CASSQWSLASGGAGTGELFF. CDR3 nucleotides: TGTGCCAGCAGCCAATGGTCCTTGGCTAGCGGGGGAGCTGGCACCGGGGAGCTGTTTTTT.